A single sample is the source of the 17 T cell receptor beta chains below, sequenced in a study of blood T cells in healthy people across ages. Primers used in a second PCR of roughly 6 to 12 cycles were a sample-barcoded 5' primer and a J-beta primer mix. In TCRdb, the 5' RACE reads were re-called with MiXCR into one record per CDR3 protein. The sample carries 1,500,000 or so distinct CDR3 sequences, approximately 39% recorded once. The specimen sequenced was blood. The origin of the receptors is a young woman in good health.

V and J are TRBV12-3 or TRBV12-4 and TRBJ1-1; TRBD1 matches at 9 bases. This CDR3 comprises 16 residues. The junction had 7 bases not matched to a gene; V was cut back by 0 bases and J by 5 bases. The CDR3 here is CASSLAGQGRSTEAFF. The CDR3 DNA sequence: TGTGCCAGCAGTTTAGCGGGACAGGGTAGGAGTACTGAAGCTTTCTTT.

This clonotype appeared once. The gene calls are TRBV24-1 and TRBJ2-1; D is perhaps TRBD1 or TRBD2 (5 bases each). Germline assignment: CDR1 KGHDR and CDR2 SFDVKD. The CDR3 runs 15 residues. Trimming pared 9 bases from V and 4 bases from J, leaving 18 bases between. The CDR3 DNA reads TGTGCCACCGCTTGGGCCGGGACGCTATACAATGAGCAGTTCTTC. Its protein is CATAWAGTLYNEQFF.

This CDR3 reads CASSHRPGAETQYF. For the CDR3, the DNA is TGCGCCAGCAGCCACCGACCTGGTGCAGAGACCCAGTACTTC. The chain links TRBV4-3 to TRBJ2-5; D is undetermined. The CDR3 has 14 residues. CDR1 is LGHNA, CDR2 YSLEER, per germline. V lost 3 bases and J 4 bases, leaving 12 bases between the germline ends.

This chain joins TRBV20-1 and TRBJ2-7; weak D call: TRBD2 (5 bases). The CDR3 length is 13 residues. Trimming cost V 6 bases and J 2 bases, with 14 bases left between them. Germline V gene lookup returns CDR1 DFQATT and CDR2 SNEGSKA (reference sequence). The CDR3 region has the DNA TGCAGTGCAGAAGGCGGGTTTACCTACGAGCAGTACTTC. Translating it yields CSAEGGFTYEQYF.

This rearrangement joins TRBV7-9 to TRBJ1-1; D gene uncertain. Per germline, CDR1 SEHNR and CDR2 FQNEAQ (reference sequence). V lost 5 bases and J lost 10, with 17 bases in between. The CDR3 spans 13 residues. This chain's CDR3 is CASSAVPYEGAFF. The DNA of the CDR3 is TGTGCCAGCAGCGCCGTACCCTATGAGGGAGCTTTCTTT.

This clonotype was counted at least ten times. The chain is built from TRBV6-4 and TRBJ1-5; D is possibly TRBD1 (5 bases). The length of the CDR3 is 17 residues. The V gene lost 5 bases and the J gene lost 0 bases, with 17 bases spanning the gap. Germline V CDR1 and CDR2: MRHNA, SNTAGT. CDR3 sequence: CASSYASGAGSNQPQHF. The CDR3 DNA follows: TGTGCCAGCAGTTACGCCTCTGGGGCGGGTAGCAATCAGCCCCAGCATTTT.

This clonotype has only a few counts. This chain joins TRBV5-1 and TRBJ2-4; D not resolved. The germline V gene has CDR1 SGHRS and CDR2 YFSETQ. Between the trimmed V and J ends, which lost 4 bases and 6 bases, there was a span of 8 bases. CDR3 length equals 12 residues. In DNA, the CDR3 is TGCGCCAGCAGCGCCGGATCAAACATTCAGTACTTC. This translates into CASSAGSNIQYF.

CDR3 residues: CASSQVPSSYYEQYF. Written as DNA, the CDR3 is TGCGCCAGCAGCCAAGTCCCCAGCAGCTACTACGAGCAGTACTTC. The chain uses TRBV4-1 and TRBJ2-7, with unresolved D. Germline CDR1 and CDR2: MGHRA and YSYEKL. The CDR3 is 15 residues long. The V end lost 1 base, the J end lost 3 bases, and 13 bases lay between the germline ends.

The V gene is TRBV5-1, the J gene TRBJ2-6, with D possibly being TRBD1 (6 bases). The CDR3 covers 15 residues. CDR1 and CDR2 (germline): SGHRS, YFSETQ. Trimming cost V 7 bases and J 7 bases, with 18 bases left between them. CDR3 DNA sequence: TGCGCCAGCGCTGCCGCAGGGGAAGGCGCCAACGTCCTGACTTTC. Translating gives CASAAAGEGANVLTF.

This rearrangement joins TRBV12-3 or TRBV12-4 to TRBJ1-6; D not resolved. This CDR3 comprises 14 residues. Trimming took off 3 bases at V and 3 bases at J, with 6 bases between the two ends. This chain's CDR3 is CASSFEGYNSPLHF. Here the CDR3 DNA reads TGTGCCAGCAGTTTCGAAGGCTATAATTCACCCCTCCACTTT.

V is TRBV10-3 and J is TRBJ2-4; possibly TRBD1 for D (6 bases). V was clipped by 6 bases and J by 3 bases, with 18 bases between them. Germline-derived CDR1 and CDR2 are ENHRY and SYGVKD. The CDR3 consists of 16 residues. The CDR3 region is CAISLNRGFDKNIQYF. The CDR3 DNA follows: TGTGCCATCAGCCTAAATAGGGGGTTCGACAAAAACATTCAGTACTTC.

This chain uses TRBV29-1 with TRBJ2-2, with 10 bases aligning to TRBD1. Germline V gene lookup returns CDR1 SQVTM and CDR2 ANQGSEA. J lost 2 bases, V lost 6 bases, and 15 bases had no gene match. The CDR3 covers 18 residues. CDR3 DNA: TGCAGCGTATATAGCCGCGGGACAGGGGAAACTAACACCGGGGAGCTGTTTTTT. It yields the protein CSVYSRGTGETNTGELFF.

This clonotype was observed a single time. Germline and junction disagree at one end, which may indicate a read error. V and J are TRBV6-5 and TRBJ1-2, with D possibly TRBD1 on 6 matching bases. Germline V gene data show CDR1 as MNHEY and CDR2 as SVGAGI. This CDR3 is 16 amino acids long. The DNA of the CDR3 is TGTACCAGCAGTTACTCGAGATTCAGGGGAAACTATGGCTACACCTTC. This gives the protein CTSSYSRFRGNYGYTF.

The J gene is TRBJ2-5, the V gene TRBV20-1; tentative D call: TRBD1 (5 bases). V lost 5 bases to trimming and J lost 2 bases, with 18 bases between them. The CDR3 loop spans 15 amino acids. Germline loops: CDR1 DFQATT, CDR2 SNEGSKA (reference sequence). The CDR3 loop is CSAPRRAASQETQYF. The CDR3 DNA reads TGCAGTGCTCCCCGCAGGGCAGCCTCGCAAGAGACCCAGTACTTC.

The chain links TRBV29-1 to TRBJ1-2; the D gene is possibly TRBD1 (5 bases). V dropped 7 bases and J dropped 7 bases, with 16 bases sitting between them. The germline CDR1 and CDR2 sequences are SQVTM and ANQGSEA. This CDR3 is 12 amino acids long. CDR3 sequence (DNA): TGCAGCGCTGTGACAGCGCCAATTGGCTACACCTTC. Protein: CSAVTAPIGYTF.

CDR3 residues: CSVQGDRLYNEQYF. DNA for the CDR3: TGCAGCGTGCAGGGGGACCGGCTCTACAATGAGCAGTACTTC. The chain joins TRBV29-1 to TRBJ2-1; TRBD1 matches at 7 bases. The end of the DNA is better explained by TRBJ2-7, so the J call may be wrong. Germline V gives CDR1 SQVTM, CDR2 ANQGSEA. The length of the CDR3 is 14 residues.

This rearrangement joins TRBV5-1 to TRBJ2-3, with a possible D match to TRBD2 (5 bases). The germline V gene encodes CDR1 SGHRS and CDR2 YFSETQ. The CDR3 is made up of 14 amino acids. The V end was cut by 4 bases, the J end by 14 bases, with 23 bases between. Here the CDR3 reads CASSAASSGNCAYF. The CDR3 DNA reads TGCGCCAGCAGCGCAGCCTCTTCCGGGAATTGCGCGTATTTT. Full variable domain (rest looked up from reference TRBV5-1 and TRBJ2-3): KAGVTQTPRYLIKTRGQQVTLSCSPISGHRSVSWYQQTPGQGLQFLFEYFSETQRNKGNFPGRFSGRQFSNSRSEMNVSTLELGDSALYLCASSAASSGNCAYFGPGTRLTVL.